This T cell receptor (beta chain) appears in the sequencing data of a study of T cell repertoires in cytomegalovirus infection. Study in general: Public TCR beta signatures marked donors with CMV infection and the matching HLA. Findings and limits, study-wide: CMV-specific TCR beta clonotypes restricted by HLA-C dominated the ex vivo response. Pooled public TCR beta family frequency picked out CMV carriers with the relevant HLA.

TCRdb called the reads again in MiXCR, with one record for every CDR3 protein. This sample has around 94,000 distinct CDR3 sequences, with 16% found just once. Trimming removed 7 bases from V and 9 bases from J; junction bases left unmatched: 10. Germline V gene sequence: CDR1 DFQATT, CDR2 SNEGSKA (reference sequence). This CDR3 is 14 amino acids long. On this clonotype: Its antigen is currently unknown.

The sample taken for sequencing was PBMCs. This receptor was identified in a human donor in good health (CMV status not recorded). Some clones in this sample may be carry-over from other donors' samples. The chain carries TRBV20-1 and TRBJ1-6; 9 nucleotides agree with TRBD1. CDR3 region: CSVARDRVRSPLHF. CDR3 bases: TGCAGTGTGGCCCGGGACAGGGTTCGTTCACCCCTCCACTTT.